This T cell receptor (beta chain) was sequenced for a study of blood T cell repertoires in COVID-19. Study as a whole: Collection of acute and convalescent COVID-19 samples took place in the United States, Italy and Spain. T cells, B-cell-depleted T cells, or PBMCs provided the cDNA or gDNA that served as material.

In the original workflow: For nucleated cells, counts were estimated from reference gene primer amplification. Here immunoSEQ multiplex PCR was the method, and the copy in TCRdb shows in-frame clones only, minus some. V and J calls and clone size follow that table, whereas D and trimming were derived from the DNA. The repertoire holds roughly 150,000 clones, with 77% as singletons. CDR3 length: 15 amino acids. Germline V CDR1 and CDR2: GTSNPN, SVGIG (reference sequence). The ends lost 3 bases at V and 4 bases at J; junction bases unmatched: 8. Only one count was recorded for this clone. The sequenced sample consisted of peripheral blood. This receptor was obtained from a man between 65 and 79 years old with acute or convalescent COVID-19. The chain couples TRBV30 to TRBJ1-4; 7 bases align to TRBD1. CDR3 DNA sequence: TGTGCCTGGAGCGAGGGGACAGTTGTTAATGAAAAACTGTTTTTT. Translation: CAWSEGTVVNEKLFF.